Below, 19 T cell receptor beta chains from the same sample are listed, as sequenced in a study of shared T cell receptors in the human thymus. TCRdb keeps only in-frame clones here, not all; method: immunoSEQ multiplex PCR. This sample has 700,000 or so clones, with 80% to 90% found just once. The same data also went into a second study, on human thymus T cells.

The sequencing input was thymocytes. The source is a girl under three years old with a congenital heart defect.

This chain connects TRBV5-1 to TRBJ2-3; possibly TRBD1 for D (6 bases). The CDR3 has 18 residues. Germline assignment: CDR1 SGHRS and CDR2 YFSETQ. Trimming took off 0 bases at V and 0 bases at J, with 17 bases between the two ends. The CDR3 loop is CASSLAPLQGSSTDTQYF. The CDR3 region has the DNA TGCGCCAGCAGCTTGGCACCTTTACAGGGCAGCAGCACAGATACGCAGTATTTT. The full variable domain, its missing parts supplied by reference TRBV5-1 and TRBJ2-3, is KAGVTQTPRYLIKTRGQQVTLSCSPISGHRSVSWYQQTPGQGLQFLFEYFSETQRNKGNFPGRFSGRQFSNSRSEMNVSTLELGDSALYLCASSLAPLQGSSTDTQYFGPGTRLTVL.

The chain combines TRBV7-8 with TRBJ2-3; 9 bases line up with TRBD2. Germline V gene lookup returns CDR1 SGHVS and CDR2 FQNEAQ. The CDR3 has 14 residues. Trimming took 5 bases from V and 3 from J; bases not matched to a gene: 3. CDR3 loop: CASSGSGGTDTQYF. CDR3 DNA: TGTGCCAGCAGCGGTAGCGGGGGAACAGATACGCAGTATTTT.

The V gene is TRBV29-1, the J gene TRBJ1-1, with a weak D call TRBD1 (6 bases). Germline values: CDR1 SQVTM, CDR2 ANQGSEA. The V and J ends lost 3 bases and 0 bases respectively, with 11 bases between them. The CDR3 consists of 14 residues. The CDR3 DNA sequence: TGCAGCGTTGAGGAGACAGGCATGAACACTGAAGCTTTCTTT. The encoded protein is CSVEETGMNTEAFF.

The chain couples TRBV14 to TRBJ2-4; 15 bases are shared with TRBD2. Germline CDR1 and CDR2: SGHDN and FVKESK. The CDR3 is 21 residues long. The V and J ends lost 4 bases and 1 base, in that order; junction bases with no gene match: 14. The CDR3, as DNA: TGTGCCAGCAGCCCCTCACGGTGGGGACTAGCGGGGGGCGAGGCCAAAAACATTCAGTACTTC. Translated, it gives CASSPSRWGLAGGEAKNIQYF. The full variable domain, its missing parts supplied by reference TRBV14 and TRBJ2-4, is EAGVTQFPSHSVIEKGQTVTLRCDPISGHDNLYWYRRVMGKEIKFLLHFVKESKQDESGMPNNRFLAERTGGTYSTLKVQPAELEDSGVYFCASSPSRWGLAGGEAKNIQYFGAGTRLSVL.

In this sample, this clone turned up a few times. This chain links TRBV7-9 with TRBJ2-1; no clear D gene. Trimming removed 4 bases at V and 2 bases at J, with 15 bases between. The CDR3 is made up of 16 amino acids. Germline V gene lookup returns CDR1 SEHNR and CDR2 FQNEAQ (reference sequence). The chain's CDR3 is CASSSQPGPTYNEQFF. CDR3 DNA sequence: TGTGCCAGCAGCTCACAACCAGGTCCTACCTACAATGAGCAGTTCTTC.

The rearrangement uses TRBV28 and TRBJ1-2, with 7 bases fitting TRBD1. Germline V lookup: CDR1 MDHEN, CDR2 SYDVKM. The CDR3 has 15 amino acids. With V trimmed by 6 bases and J by 3 bases, 10 bases remained unmatched. The CDR3, as DNA: TGTGCCAGCAGCCCTACACAGGGGTTTGACTATGGCTACACCTTC. Residues: CASSPTQGFDYGYTF.

This chain links TRBV27 with TRBJ2-1; D is uncertain. The length of the CDR3 is 13 residues. Germline CDR1 MNHEY, CDR2 SMNVEV (reference sequence). Deletions cut 2 bases from V and 6 bases from J, with 8 bases between. This CDR3 is CASSLTVANEQFF. DNA for the CDR3: TGTGCCAGCAGTTTAACCGTGGCCAATGAGCAGTTCTTC.

V is TRBV2 and J is TRBJ1-3; D is possibly TRBD1 (5 bases). CDR3 size: 15 residues. Germline-derived CDR1 and CDR2 are SNHLY and FYNNEI. V lost 5 bases, J lost 0 bases, and 11 bases lay in between. CDR3 amino acids: CASSNDSISGNTIYF. In DNA, the CDR3 is TGTGCCAGCAGTAACGACAGCATCTCTGGAAACACCATATATTTT.

CDR3 in amino acids: CASSPSGTRYKGYTF. The DNA of the CDR3 is TGTGCCAGCAGTCCATCCGGGACAAGATATAAGGGCTACACCTTC. V is TRBV28 and J is TRBJ1-2, with D possibly matching TRBD1 (6 bases). V lost 5 bases to trimming and J lost 8 bases, with 21 bases between them. The V gene's germline CDR1 is MDHEN and CDR2 SYDVKM. CDR3 length equals 15 residues.

J is TRBJ1-3 and V is TRBV5-1; 8 nucleotides agree with TRBD1. Germline CDR1 reads SGHRS; CDR2 reads YFSETQ. V shed 0 bases, J shed 8 bases, and the junction held 10 bases outside the gene matches. This CDR3 has 16 amino acids. CDR3 sequence: CASSLGDRPQADTIYF. CDR3 sequence (DNA): TGCGCCAGCAGCTTGGGGGACAGGCCGCAGGCGGACACCATATATTTT. The full variable domain, completed using reference TRBV5-1 and TRBJ1-3, is KAGVTQTPRYLIKTRGQQVTLSCSPISGHRSVSWYQQTPGQGLQFLFEYFSETQRNKGNFPGRFSGRQFSNSRSEMNVSTLELGDSALYLCASSLGDRPQADTIYFGEGSWLTVV.

J is TRBJ2-4 and V is TRBV4-3, with D maybe TRBD1 (6 bases). This CDR3 has 14 amino acids. Between the trimmed V and J ends, which lost 3 bases and 11 bases, there was a span of 17 bases. CDR1 and CDR2 from the germline V gene are LGHNA and YSLEER. In nucleotides, the CDR3 is TGCGCCAGCAGCCAGAATTTCCAGGGGAGATTTCAGTACTTC. Its translation: CASSQNFQGRFQYF.

This chain joins TRBV12-5 and TRBJ1-2; 9 positions match TRBD1. Germline V gene lookup returns CDR1 LGHNT and CDR2 FRNRAP. The CDR3 has 19 residues. Trimming at V came to 5 bases and at J to 8 bases, leaving 24 bases not matched to a gene. Here the CDR3 reads CASGPDLYRGRGKKAGYTF. DNA for the CDR3: TGTGCTAGTGGTCCGGACCTCTACAGGGGGCGCGGGAAAAAGGCGGGCTACACCTTC.

This clone was counted a single time. The chain links TRBV6-8 to TRBJ2-5; no clear D. The CDR3 runs 10 residues. V lost 6 bases and J lost 5, with 4 bases in between. Germline CDR1 MNHGY, CDR2 SAAAGT. The CDR3 region is CASSLETQYF. The CDR3 DNA reads TGTGCCAGCAGCCTCGAGACCCAGTACTTC.

The chain couples TRBV7-2 to TRBJ1-1; D gene uncertain. Trimming stripped 11 bases from V and 6 bases from J, with 13 bases between. Germline CDR1 and CDR2: SGHTA and FQGNSA. There are 11 residues in the CDR3. For the CDR3, the DNA is TGTGCCCTAGCCCCCCCGGCTGAAGCTTTCTTT. Its protein product is CALAPPAEAFF.

This sequence joins TRBV29-1 and TRBJ2-2; a weak D match, TRBD2 (5 bases). CDR3 length: 12 amino acids. Trimming stripped 8 bases from V and 3 bases from J, with 10 bases between. The germline CDR1 and CDR2 sequences are SQVTM and ANQGSEA. The CDR3 nucleotides are TGCAGCTTCTGGACTGACACCGGGGAGCTGTTTTTT. The encoded protein is CSFWTDTGELFF.

The chain links TRBV6-5 to TRBJ1-1; 7 bases map to TRBD1. Trimming removed 3 bases from V and 4 bases from J; junction bases left unmatched: 8. CDR1 MNHEY and CDR2 SVGAGI come from the germline V gene. The CDR3 sequence is 15 residues long. In DNA form, the CDR3 reads TGTGCCAGCAGTTATTCTCTACCAGGGGGCACTGAAGCTTTCTTT. Its translation: CASSYSLPGGTEAFF.

The chain combines TRBV27 with TRBJ1-2; D remains ambiguous. Trimming pared 6 bases from V and 0 bases from J, leaving 14 bases between. CDR1 is MNHEY and CDR2 is SMNVEV in the germline V gene (reference sequence). The CDR3 consists of 15 residues. CDR3 sequence reads: CASSPPGPSNYGYTF. The CDR3 region has the DNA TGTGCCAGCAGCCCTCCGGGTCCATCTAACTATGGCTACACCTTC.

This chain uses TRBV7-9 with TRBJ2-3; D possibly corresponds to TRBD2 (6 bases). Germline V CDR1 and CDR2: SEHNR, FQNEAQ (reference sequence). CDR3 size: 17 residues. Trimming removed 5 bases from V and 5 bases from J, with 23 bases in between. The CDR3 is CASSPGPVVGGIDTQYF. In DNA, the CDR3 is TGTGCCAGCAGCCCCGGGCCGGTCGTTGGGGGGATAGATACGCAGTATTTT. Full variable domain (missing parts from reference TRBV7-9 and TRBJ2-3): DTGVSQNPRHKITKRGQNVTFRCDPISEHNRLYWYRQTLGQGPEFLTYFQNEAQLEKSRLLSDRFSAERPKGSFSTLEIQRTEQGDSAMYLCASSPGPVVGGIDTQYFGPGTRLTVL.

V usage is TRBV5-3 and J usage is TRBJ2-3; D might be TRBD2 (5 bases). TRBV5-3 is an ORF; its function is uncertain. The CDR3 length is 17 residues. V shed 4 bases and J shed 0 bases, with 18 bases lying between them. CDR3 bases: TGTGCCAGAAGCGTCGGTCGGGAATACCCTAGCACAGATACGCAGTATTTT. Amino acid sequence: CARSVGREYPSTDTQYF.